These 25 T cell receptor beta chains were all obtained from the same sample, sequenced in a study of patients and donors after allogeneic stem cell transplantation. TCRdb analysed the RT-PCR reads with MiXCR anew, one entry per CDR3 protein. The sample records about 960,000 distinct CDR3 sequences, more than 15% being singletons. The sequencing input was blood, either unsorted or a sorted T cell fraction (not recorded which). Source of these receptors: a human donor who was either an allogeneic HSCT recipient or a stem cell or donor lymphocyte infusion donor (not recorded which). It is not recorded whose cells these are; they may come from a transplant donor.

CDR3 protein: CAWSVGGVGAFF. The CDR3 DNA reads as TGTGCCTGGAGTGTAGGGGGGGTCGGGGCTTTCTTT. The chain employs TRBV30 and TRBJ1-1; a weak D match, TRBD1 (6 bases). Germline loops: CDR1 GTSNPN, CDR2 SVGIG (reference sequence). The V and J ends lost 0 bases and 11 bases respectively, with 13 bases between them. The CDR3 totals 12 residues.

The chain joins TRBV2 to TRBJ2-5; D tentatively fits TRBD1 or TRBD2 (5 bases each). The CDR3 runs to 15 residues. Between the trimmed V and J ends, which lost 6 bases and 5 bases, there was a span of 19 bases. The germline gives CDR1 SNHLY, CDR2 FYNNEI. CDR3 sequence (DNA): TGTGCCAGCAGCGGGGCGGAGGTTGCATGGGAGACCCAGTACTTC. Translating it yields CASSGAEVAWETQYF.

The rearrangement links TRBV5-1 to TRBJ2-2; 16 bases line up with TRBD2. CDR3 length equals 17 residues. Germline V lookup: CDR1 SGHRS, CDR2 YFSETQ. V gave up 4 bases and J gave up 7 bases; unmatched junction bases: 7. The CDR3 DNA sequence: TGCGCCAGCAGCCGGGGACTAGCGGGAGGGCCTGGCGGGGAGCTGTTTTTT. Its protein is CASSRGLAGGPGGELFF. The full variable domain, in which reference TRBV5-1 and TRBJ2-2 provide the parts outside the CDR3, is KAGVTQTPRYLIKTRGQQVTLSCSPISGHRSVSWYQQTPGQGLQFLFEYFSETQRNKGNFPGRFSGRQFSNSRSEMNVSTLELGDSALYLCASSRGLAGGPGGELFFGEGSRLTVL.

The V and J genes are TRBV20-1 and TRBJ2-5; unclear D gene. Germline CDR1 is DFQATT and CDR2 is SNEGSKA (reference sequence). V was cut by 3 bases and J by 2 bases, with 13 bases left in between. The CDR3 is 14 amino acids. The CDR3 nucleotides read TGCAGTGCTAGCCGGACGTACAGTCAAGAGACCCAGTACTTC. Its protein product is CSASRTYSQETQYF.

In this sample, this clonotype turned up a few times. The chain uses TRBV30 and TRBJ1-5; 7 nucleotides agree with TRBD1. Germline assignment: CDR1 GTSNPN and CDR2 SVGIG (reference sequence). The trim removed 5 bases at V and 5 bases at J, leaving 6 bases unmatched. The CDR3 runs 13 residues. DNA for the CDR3: TGTGCCTGGGACCGGGACAGCGATCAGCCCCAGCATTTT. This encodes CAWDRDSDQPQHF. Variable domain in full (rest from reference TRBV30 and TRBJ1-5): SQTIHQWPATLVQPVGSPLSLECTVEGTSNPNLYWYRQAAGRGLQLLFYSVGIGQISSEVPQNLSASRPQDRQFILSSKKLLLSDSGFYLCAWDRDSDQPQHFGDGTRLSIL.

The CDR3 loop reads CASSQTLSSGNTIYF. Here the CDR3 DNA reads TGTGCCAGCAGCCAAACCTTGAGCTCTGGAAACACCATATATTTT. V gene TRBV4-2 combines with J gene TRBJ1-3; D gene unclear. The CDR3 length is 15 residues. Deletions cut 2 bases from V and 0 bases from J, with 8 bases between. CDR1 LGHNA and CDR2 YNFKEQ come from the germline V gene.

The chain is built from TRBV5-1 and TRBJ1-1, with D uncertain. CDR1 and CDR2 from the germline V gene are SGHRS and YFSETQ. Between the trimmed V and J ends, which lost 2 bases and 2 bases, there was a span of 10 bases. The CDR3 has 14 residues. CDR3 residues: CASSLGKDNTEAFF. CDR3 nucleotides: TGCGCCAGCAGCTTAGGGAAGGATAACACTGAAGCTTTCTTT. Variable domain in full (rest from reference TRBV5-1 and TRBJ1-1): KAGVTQTPRYLIKTRGQQVTLSCSPISGHRSVSWYQQTPGQGLQFLFEYFSETQRNKGNFPGRFSGRQFSNSRSEMNVSTLELGDSALYLCASSLGKDNTEAFFGQGTRLTVV.

The chain is built from TRBV27 and TRBJ2-1; D is unresolved. Germline V lookup: CDR1 MNHEY, CDR2 SMNVEV (reference sequence). This CDR3 spans 15 amino acids. Deletions cut 0 bases from V and 2 bases from J, with 8 bases between. DNA of the CDR3: TGTGCCAGCAGTTTATCGGCAGTACCCTACAATGAGCAGTTCTTC. Translation: CASSLSAVPYNEQFF.

The chain carries TRBV2 and TRBJ2-7, with TRBD1 matching over 8 bases. This CDR3 has 14 residues. Per the germline V gene, CDR1 is SNHLY and CDR2 is FYNNEI. V lost 3 bases to trimming and J lost 5 bases; unmatched junction nucleotides: 6. The CDR3 spells CASSETGVYHEQYF. DNA for the CDR3: TGTGCCAGCAGTGAGACAGGGGTTTACCACGAGCAGTACTTC.

V is TRBV20-1 and J is TRBJ2-5, with 8 positions matching TRBD2. The germline gives CDR1 DFQATT, CDR2 SNEGSKA (reference sequence). J was trimmed by 5 bases and V by 0 bases; bases with no gene match: 17. The length of the CDR3 is 18 residues. In nucleotides, the CDR3 is TGCAGTGCTAGAGATCACGGGAGGGCCAGTAATATACCGGAGACCCAGTACTTC. Amino acid sequence: CSARDHGRASNIPETQYF.

The rearrangement links TRBV12-3 or TRBV12-4 to TRBJ1-1, with D possibly TRBD1 on 5 matching bases. There are 15 residues in the CDR3. V lost 7 bases to trimming and J lost 3 bases, with 18 bases between them. CDR3: CASNPYGGSDTEAFF. CDR3 sequence (DNA): TGTGCCAGCAACCCCTATGGGGGATCGGACACTGAAGCTTTCTTT.

The genes are TRBV29-1 and TRBJ2-7, with TRBD2 identical over 9 bases. Germline trimming cut 5 bases from V and 0 bases from J; bases unmatched to any gene: 11. This CDR3 spans 16 amino acids. Germline V gene lookup returns CDR1 SQVTM and CDR2 ANQGSEA. DNA of the CDR3: TGCAGCGTTTCTTGGTTGAAGACTAGCGGCTCCTACGAGCAGTACTTC. It specifies CSVSWLKTSGSYEQYF.

The rearrangement uses TRBV7-9 and TRBJ2-7; D not certain. The germline V and J ends were trimmed by 0 bases and 3 bases, with 12 bases remaining between them. Germline lookup yields CDR1 SEHNR and CDR2 FQNEAQ (reference sequence). The CDR3 is 15 residues long. The CDR3 DNA follows: TGTGCCAGCAGCTTAGCGCTTGGCGGCGTCTACGAGCAGTACTTC. It codes for CASSLALGGVYEQYF.

Many counts were recorded for this clonotype. V is TRBV5-1 and J is TRBJ2-7; 8 nucleotides line up with TRBD1. CDR3 length: 16 residues. After removal of 2 bases from V and 1 base from J, the junction contained 8 bases not matched to a gene. Looked up from germline, CDR1 is SGHRS and CDR2 is YFSETQ. CDR3: CASSFTGQGFSYEQYF. DNA of the CDR3: TGCGCCAGCAGCTTTACAGGACAGGGCTTTTCCTACGAGCAGTACTTC.

The chain recombines TRBV7-9 with TRBJ2-5; a possible D gene is TRBD2 (5 bases). CDR1 is SEHNR and CDR2 is FQNEAQ in the germline V gene (reference sequence). The germline V and J ends were trimmed by 1 base and 8 bases, with 17 bases remaining between them. The CDR3 length is 15 residues. Written as DNA, the CDR3 is TGTGCCAGCAGCTTAGATCAAACCGCAGAGGGTACCCAGTACTTC. The encoded protein is CASSLDQTAEGTQYF.

This clonotype was counted between two and nine times. This chain connects TRBV20-1 to TRBJ2-7; 8 bases map to TRBD1. The trim removed 6 bases at V and 3 bases at J, leaving 7 bases unmatched. CDR3 length equals 13 residues. Germline V gives CDR1 DFQATT, CDR2 SNEGSKA (reference sequence). As DNA, the CDR3 is TGCAGTGCCCGCCGGACAGGGTACTACGAGCAGTACTTC. Amino acids: CSARRTGYYEQYF.

This clonotype was detected ten times or more. The chain couples TRBV19 to TRBJ1-5; no reliable D call. The V end was cut by 4 bases, the J end by 6 bases, with 10 bases between. The CDR3 sequence is 13 residues long. CDR1 is LNHDA and CDR2 is SQIVND in the germline V gene (reference sequence). Here the CDR3 reads CASSNHDGQPQHF. The CDR3 DNA reads as TGTGCCAGTAGTAACCACGACGGTCAGCCCCAGCATTTT.

The chain's CDR3 is CASSVGWGRKTGELFF. CDR3 nucleotide sequence: TGTGCCAGCAGCGTAGGATGGGGGAGAAAGACCGGGGAGCTGTTTTTT. The genes are TRBV9 and TRBJ2-2; D assignment may be TRBD1 or TRBD2 (5 bases each). Germline values: CDR1 SGDLS, CDR2 YYNGEE. With 0 bases removed from V and 5 bases from J, the gap between germline ends came to 14 bases. There are 16 residues in the CDR3.

This chain's CDR3 is CASSVQSWYSNQPQHF. CDR3 DNA: TGTGCCAGCAGTGTACAGAGTTGGTATAGCAATCAGCCCCAGCATTTT. The chain recombines TRBV6-1 with TRBJ1-5; D remains unclear. The CDR3 is made up of 16 amino acids. Germline V gene sequence: CDR1 MNHNS, CDR2 SASEGT. Between the trimmed V and J ends, which lost 4 bases and 0 bases, there was a span of 13 bases.

The chain has TRBV4-3 and TRBJ2-1, with D unresolved. Trimming shortened V by 0 bases and J by 5 bases, and 8 bases separated the two germline ends. The CDR3 covers 14 residues. From germline, CDR1 is LGHNA and CDR2 YSLEER. The CDR3 nucleotides read TGCGCCAGCAGCCAAGATGGTACAAACAATGAGCAGTTCTTC. The encoded protein is CASSQDGTNNEQFF.

This clonotype was seen ten or more times. The chain recombines TRBV24-1 with TRBJ2-1; D gene ambiguous. Looked up from germline, CDR1 is KGHDR and CDR2 is SFDVKD. The CDR3 runs 11 residues. V was cut by 5 bases and J by 2 bases, with 0 bases left in between. Written as DNA, the CDR3 is TGTGCCACCAGTGCCTACAATGAGCAGTTCTTC. As protein: CATSAYNEQFF.

The V gene is TRBV12-3 or TRBV12-4, the J gene TRBJ1-2, with a weak D call TRBD1 (6 bases). Deletions cut 7 bases from V and 7 bases from J, with 19 bases between. The length of the CDR3 is 14 residues. CDR3 DNA sequence: TGTGCCAGCAACCCTCGCAGGGGCCTGGCTGGCTACACCTTC. This translates into CASNPRRGLAGYTF.

This clonotype was picked up a small number of times. This rearrangement joins TRBV10-3 to TRBJ2-3, with D possibly TRBD2 on 6 matching bases. V was cut by 4 bases and J by 5 bases, with 13 bases left in between. The V gene's germline CDR1 is ENHRY and CDR2 SYGVKD. This CDR3 is built from 14 residues. In DNA, the CDR3 is TGTGCCATCAGTGGTCCGGGAGTTGGAGATACGCAGTATTTT. Its translation: CAISGPGVGDTQYF.

The V call is TRBV6-5, the J call TRBJ2-1, with D tentatively TRBD2 (5 bases). Trimming stripped 0 bases from V and 5 bases from J, with 14 bases between. This CDR3 has 16 amino acids. Germline values: CDR1 MNHEY, CDR2 SVGAGI. The DNA for the CDR3 is TGTGCCAGCAGTTACTCGGTGAGGGTTTTCCACAATGAGCAGTTCTTC. This encodes CASSYSVRVFHNEQFF.

This clonotype came up a few times. This sequence joins TRBV15 and TRBJ2-2; D ambiguous. The germline V gene has CDR1 LNHNV and CDR2 YYDKDF (reference sequence). The CDR3 consists of 15 residues. The V and J ends lost 3 bases and 0 bases respectively, with 8 bases between them. CDR3 residues: CATSRRRANTGELFF. In DNA, the CDR3 is TGTGCCACCAGCAGGAGACGGGCGAACACCGGGGAGCTGTTTTTT.